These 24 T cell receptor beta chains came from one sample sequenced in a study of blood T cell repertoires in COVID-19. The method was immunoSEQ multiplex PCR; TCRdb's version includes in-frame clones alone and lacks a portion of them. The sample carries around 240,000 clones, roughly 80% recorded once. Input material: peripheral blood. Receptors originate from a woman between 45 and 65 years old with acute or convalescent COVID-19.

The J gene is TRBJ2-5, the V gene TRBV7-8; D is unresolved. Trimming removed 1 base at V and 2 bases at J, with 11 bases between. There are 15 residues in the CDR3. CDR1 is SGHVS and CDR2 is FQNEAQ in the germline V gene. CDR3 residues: CASSLVVRGQETQYF. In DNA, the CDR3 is TGTGCCAGCAGCTTAGTTGTTAGAGGTCAAGAGACCCAGTACTTC.

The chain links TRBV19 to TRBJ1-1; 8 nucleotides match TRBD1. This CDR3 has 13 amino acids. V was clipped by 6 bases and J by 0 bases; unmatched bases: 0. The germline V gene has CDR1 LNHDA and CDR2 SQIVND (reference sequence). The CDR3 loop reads CASSRGLNTEAFF. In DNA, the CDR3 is TGTGCCAGTAGCAGGGGGCTGAACACTGAAGCTTTCTTT.

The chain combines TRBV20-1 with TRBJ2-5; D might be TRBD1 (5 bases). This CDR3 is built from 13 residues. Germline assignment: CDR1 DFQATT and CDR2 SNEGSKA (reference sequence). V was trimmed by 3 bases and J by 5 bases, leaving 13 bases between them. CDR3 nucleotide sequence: TGCAGTGCTAGTTCTAGGGGTCGGGAGACCCAGTACTTC. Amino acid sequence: CSASSRGRETQYF.

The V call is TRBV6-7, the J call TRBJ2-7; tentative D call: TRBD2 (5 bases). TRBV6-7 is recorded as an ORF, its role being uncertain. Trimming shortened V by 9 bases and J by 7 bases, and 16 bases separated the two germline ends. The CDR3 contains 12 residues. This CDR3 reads CARVQVSGEQYF. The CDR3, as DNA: TGTGCCAGAGTTCAGGTCTCGGGGGAGCAGTACTTC.

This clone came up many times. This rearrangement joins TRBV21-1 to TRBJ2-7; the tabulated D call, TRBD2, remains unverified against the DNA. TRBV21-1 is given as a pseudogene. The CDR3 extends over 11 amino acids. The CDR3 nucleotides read TGTGCCAGCAGCGGAGACTGCGAGCAGTACTTC. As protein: CASSGDCEQYF.

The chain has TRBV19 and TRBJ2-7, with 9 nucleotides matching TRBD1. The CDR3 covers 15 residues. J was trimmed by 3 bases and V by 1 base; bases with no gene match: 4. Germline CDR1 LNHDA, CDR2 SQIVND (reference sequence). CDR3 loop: CASSIVQGASYEQYF. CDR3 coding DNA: TGTGCCAGTAGTATAGTACAGGGGGCAAGCTACGAGCAGTACTTC.

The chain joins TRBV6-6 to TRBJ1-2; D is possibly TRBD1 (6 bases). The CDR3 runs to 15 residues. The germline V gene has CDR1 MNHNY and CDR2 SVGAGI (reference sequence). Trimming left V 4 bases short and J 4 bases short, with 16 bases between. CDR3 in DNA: TGTGCCAGCAGTTCGGTGCAGGGGTTGAGCTATGGCTACACCTTC. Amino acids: CASSSVQGLSYGYTF.

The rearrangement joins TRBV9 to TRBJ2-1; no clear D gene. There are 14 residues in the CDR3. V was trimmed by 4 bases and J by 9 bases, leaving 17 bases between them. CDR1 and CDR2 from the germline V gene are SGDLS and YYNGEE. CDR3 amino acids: CASSPKVARSEQFF. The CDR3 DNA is TGTGCCAGCAGCCCAAAGGTAGCACGCAGTGAGCAGTTCTTC.

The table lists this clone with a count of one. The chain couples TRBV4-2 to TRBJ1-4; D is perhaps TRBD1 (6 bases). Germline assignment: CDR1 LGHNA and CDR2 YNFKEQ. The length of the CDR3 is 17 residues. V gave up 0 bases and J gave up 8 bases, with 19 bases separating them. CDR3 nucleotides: TGTGCCAGCAGCCAAGATGGGGTTGACAGGCTGCGAGAAAAACTGTTTTTT. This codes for CASSQDGVDRLREKLFF.

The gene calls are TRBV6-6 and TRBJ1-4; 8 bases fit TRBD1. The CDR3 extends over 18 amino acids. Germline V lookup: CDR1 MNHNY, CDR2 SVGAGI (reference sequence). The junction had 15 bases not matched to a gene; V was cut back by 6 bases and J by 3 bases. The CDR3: CASSRRGHGQGANEKLFF. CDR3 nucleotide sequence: TGTGCCAGCAGCCGAAGGGGCCACGGACAGGGAGCTAATGAAAAACTGTTTTTT.

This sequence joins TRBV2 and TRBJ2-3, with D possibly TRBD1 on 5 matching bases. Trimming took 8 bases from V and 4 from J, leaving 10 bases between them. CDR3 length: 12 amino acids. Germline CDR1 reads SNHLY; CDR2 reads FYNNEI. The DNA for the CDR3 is TGTGCCAGCGGGATAGGGGCAGATACGCAGTATTTT. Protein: CASGIGADTQYF.

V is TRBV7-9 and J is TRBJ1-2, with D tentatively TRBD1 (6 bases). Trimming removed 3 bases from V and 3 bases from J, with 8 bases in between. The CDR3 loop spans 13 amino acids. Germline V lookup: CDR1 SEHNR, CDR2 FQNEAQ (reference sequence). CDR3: CASSFGQHYGYTF. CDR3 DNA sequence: TGTGCCAGCAGCTTTGGACAGCACTATGGCTACACCTTC.

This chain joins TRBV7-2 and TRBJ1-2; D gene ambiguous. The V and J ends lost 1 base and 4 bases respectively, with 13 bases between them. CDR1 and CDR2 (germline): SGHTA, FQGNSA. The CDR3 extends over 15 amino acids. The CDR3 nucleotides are TGTGCCAGCAGCTTAGAGGCGGATATGATCTATGGCTACACCTTC. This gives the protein CASSLEADMIYGYTF.

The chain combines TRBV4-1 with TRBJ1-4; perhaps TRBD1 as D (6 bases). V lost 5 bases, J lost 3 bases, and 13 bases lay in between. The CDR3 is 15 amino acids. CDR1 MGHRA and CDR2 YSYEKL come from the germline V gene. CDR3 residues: CASSTTTGANEKLFF. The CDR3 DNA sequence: TGCGCCAGCAGCACCACGACAGGCGCTAATGAAAAACTGTTTTTT.

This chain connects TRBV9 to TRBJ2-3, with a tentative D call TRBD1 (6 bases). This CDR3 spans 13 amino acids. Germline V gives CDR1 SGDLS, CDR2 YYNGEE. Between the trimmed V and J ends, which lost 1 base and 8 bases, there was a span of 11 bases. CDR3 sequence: CASSVLGAPTQYF. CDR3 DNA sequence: TGTGCCAGCAGCGTATTGGGGGCGCCTACGCAGTATTTT.

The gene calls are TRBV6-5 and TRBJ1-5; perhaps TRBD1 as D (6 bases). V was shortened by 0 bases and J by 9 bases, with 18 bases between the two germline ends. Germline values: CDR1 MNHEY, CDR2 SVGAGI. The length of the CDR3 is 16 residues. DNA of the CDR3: TGTGCCAGCAGTTACTCGAACGCGAGGGGGTCTTTGCCCCAGCATTTT. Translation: CASSYSNARGSLPQHF.

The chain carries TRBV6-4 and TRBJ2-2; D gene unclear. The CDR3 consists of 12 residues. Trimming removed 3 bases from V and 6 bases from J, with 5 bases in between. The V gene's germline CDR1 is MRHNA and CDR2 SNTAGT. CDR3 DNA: TGTGCCAGCAGTGAAAAGCCCGGGGAGCTGTTTTTT. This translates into CASSEKPGELFF.

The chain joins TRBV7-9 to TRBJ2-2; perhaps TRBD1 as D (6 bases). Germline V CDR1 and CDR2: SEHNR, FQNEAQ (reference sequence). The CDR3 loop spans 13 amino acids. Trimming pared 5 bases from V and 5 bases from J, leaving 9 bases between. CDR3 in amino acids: CASSVTGTGELFF. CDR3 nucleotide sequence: TGTGCCAGCAGCGTCACAGGGACCGGGGAGCTGTTTTTT.

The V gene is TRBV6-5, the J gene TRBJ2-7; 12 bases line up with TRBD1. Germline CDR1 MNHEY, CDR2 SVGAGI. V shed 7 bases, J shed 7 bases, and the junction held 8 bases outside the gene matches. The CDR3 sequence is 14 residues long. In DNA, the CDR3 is TGTGCCAGCACTCGGGACAGGGGGCCTTCGGAGCAGTACTTC. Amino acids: CASTRDRGPSEQYF.

DNA of the CDR3: TGTGCCAGCAGTTTTTACGGGGAGACCCAGTACTTC. Residues: CASSFYGETQYF. The V gene is TRBV27, the J gene TRBJ2-5; D not resolved. The germline gives CDR1 MNHEY, CDR2 SMNVEV (reference sequence). This CDR3 contains 12 residues. V lost 3 bases to trimming and J lost 5 bases, with 7 bases between them.

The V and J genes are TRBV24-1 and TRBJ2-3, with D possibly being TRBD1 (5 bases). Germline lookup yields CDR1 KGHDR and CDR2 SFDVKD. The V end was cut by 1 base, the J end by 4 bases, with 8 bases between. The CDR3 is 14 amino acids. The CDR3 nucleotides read TGTGCCACCAGTGATTTCAGGGTGGCAGATACGCAGTATTTT. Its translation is CATSDFRVADTQYF.

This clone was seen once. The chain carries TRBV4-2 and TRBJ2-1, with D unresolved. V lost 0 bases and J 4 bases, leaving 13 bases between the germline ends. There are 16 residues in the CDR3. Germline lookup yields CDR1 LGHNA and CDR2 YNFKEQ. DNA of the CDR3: TGTGCCAGCAGCCAAGATCCCCAACTCGAATACAATGAGCAGTTCTTC. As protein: CASSQDPQLEYNEQFF.

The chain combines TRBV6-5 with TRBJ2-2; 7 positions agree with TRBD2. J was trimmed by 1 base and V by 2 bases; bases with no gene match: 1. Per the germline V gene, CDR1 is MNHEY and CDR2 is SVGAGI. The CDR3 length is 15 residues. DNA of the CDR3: TGTGCCAGCAGTTACGGCGGGGGGAACACCGGGGAGCTGTTTTTT. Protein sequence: CASSYGGGNTGELFF.

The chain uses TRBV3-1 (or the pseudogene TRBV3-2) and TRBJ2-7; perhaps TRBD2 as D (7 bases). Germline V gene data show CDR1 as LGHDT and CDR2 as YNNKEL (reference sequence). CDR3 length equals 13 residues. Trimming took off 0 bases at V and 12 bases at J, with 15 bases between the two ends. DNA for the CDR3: TGTGCCAGCAGCCAAGACGGAGGGGGGGTACGGTACTTC. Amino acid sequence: CASSQDGGGVRYF.